This T cell receptor (beta chain) was retrieved from a study of T cell repertoires in cytomegalovirus infection. Concerning this clonotype itself: Its antigen remains unidentified.

One entry per CDR3 protein results from TCRdb running MiXCR on the reads. The table shows 640,000 or so distinct CDR3 sequences, with roughly 30% occurring only once. Germline assignment: CDR1 LGHDT and CDR2 YNNKEL (reference sequence). Trimming cost V 3 bases and J 2 bases; bases outside gene matches: 2. This CDR3 has 14 amino acids. The receptor comes from a human donor in good health (CMV status not recorded). Some clones in this sample may be carry-over from other donors' samples. The material sequenced was cultured PBMCs, taken from culture after CMV antigen stimulation. The chain uses TRBV3-1 and TRBJ2-5; TRBD1 matches at 8 bases. The CDR3 DNA reads TGTGCCAGCAGCCACGGGGACAGGCAAGAGACCCAGTACTTC. Translated, it gives CASSHGDRQETQYF.